This T cell receptor (beta chain) derives from a study of T cell responses to AZD1222 COVID-19 vaccine (dated by TCRdb to the early 2020s). Notes on the research overall: A total of 233 trial participants underwent TCR sequencing, of whom about 210 had received two doses of AZD1222 and some 25 had received two doses of the MenACWY control vaccine. Trial participants were enrolled by age into subgroups of 18-55, 56-69 and 70-plus years, and roughly 150, 30 and 60 TCR-sequenced participants, respectively, were included in these subgroups. General conclusions and limits of the study: Vaccine-associated CD4 TCRs spanned the whole spike protein, with dominant responses in regions 160-218 and 743-854. Epitopes outside the regions mutated in the B.1.351 and B.1.1.7 variants were reportedly recognized by nearly half of the unique spike-specific TCRs. Only six AZD1222 recipients were SARS-CoV-2 seropositive at baseline, limiting conclusions about previously exposed vaccinees. No day 14 peak-response samples were available, so repertoires were characterized only after the peak T cell response. After two AZD1222 doses, both the breadth and the depth of spike-specific TCRs were significantly higher than at day 0 and than in MenACWY recipients. The 56-69-year group was small, and its depth increase did not reach significance, likely because of low power. Participants were mostly white British, with more females than males. The authors suggested clonal diversity may have been underestimated.

The germline V gene (reference sequence) specifies LNHDA as CDR1 and SQIVND as CDR2. V is trimmed back by 11 bases and J by 9 bases, and the junction contains 8 bases that no gene match accounts for. Its CDR3 holds 13 amino acids, cysteine through phenylalanine. The retained sequence is limited to the CDR3, 39 bases, with the frame set at the first base. The CDR3 regions of human TCRbeta chains were subjected to immunosequencing. On the study's bioinformatics: Repertoire TCRs were matched against a reference library of SARS-CoV-2-specific TCRs generated with the MIRA antigen-specificity platform. Breadth was defined as the fraction of unique TCRs that were SARS-CoV-2-associated. Depth was defined as the fraction of total T cells that were SARS-CoV-2-associated. Using the MIRA data, every spike-specific TCR was mapped to the spike region that the TCR reacted to and assigned to either a CD4 or a CD8 class. Log10-transformed breadth and depth values were compared by one-way ANOVA with Sidak's multiple comparisons tests. Not all clones reach the TCRdb copy of this immuneACCESS table, which keeps in-frame sequences only. Checked studies attribute under half of the gap to unresolved V genes and leave the rest unexplained. Clone size and the V and J calls come from that table; the DNA yielded D and trimming. Counted in this sample were some 130,000 clones; more than 75% of them appeared once. The ten largest clones capture about 1.1% of the sample.

Taken with the paper, the label for time point translates to: about 28 days (+/-7) after the second vaccine dose. AZD1222 recipients given second doses at about 4 weeks or at about 12 weeks were pooled, since spike-specific TCR depth and breadth were not found to differ between the two schedules. Samples from vaccinated people were obtained from the UK trials COV001 and COV002, which included a single-blind randomized controlled phase 2/3 trial of AZD1222 (ChAdOx1 nCoV-19) in healthy adults. For TCRbeta chain sequencing, PBMC samples were collected from trial participants at day 0 and at day 28 after the second dose. As for this clone: Its antigen remains undetermined. No much larger clone is present one base from it, and per-base qualities are unavailable.

The receptor comes from an adult who received the AZD1222 COVID-19 vaccine. This material consisted of peripheral blood, taken 28 days after the second AZD1222 dose. The V and J segments used are TRBV19 and TRBJ1-6, and 9 junction bases match TRBD1. The CDR3 has the sequence CAVKGQGSSPLHF. The nucleotide sequence is given as TGTGCCGTGAAGGGACAGGGTAGTTCACCCCTCCACTTT.